This TCR beta chain stems from a study of T-cell reconstitution after alpha-beta-depleted transplantation in children. Broader study findings: About two months after transplant, alpha-beta T cells reportedly came from several hundred expanded graft clones. The main origin of T-cell counts and diversity one year after transplant was newly produced T cells. At day 60, the high TCRbeta diversity found in some patients originated from recipient T cells and thymic progenitors that had survived.

The CDR3 consists of 14 residues. CDR1 DFQATT and CDR2 SNEGSKA come from the germline V gene (reference sequence). V gave up 1 base and J gave up 3 bases; unmatched junction bases: 4. Unique molecular identifiers were used in preparing the TCRbeta library. TCRdb called the PCR reads again in MiXCR, with one record for every CDR3 protein. The table shows about 580,000 distinct CDR3 sequences, with around 23% occurring only once. A word on this clonotype: Its matching antigen is unknown. A much larger clone differs by one base, so this may be a read error.

The sample here was PBMCs, mostly from graft donor cells, taken 360 days after TCRalphabeta/CD19-depleted stem cell transplant. The chain employs TRBV20-1 and TRBJ2-7, with 9 nucleotides matching TRBD1. This sequence was found in a boy under two years old who had a stem cell transplant for acute myeloid leukemia, so the T cells may come from the graft donor. The CDR3 region is CSARGGQGNYEQYF. CDR3 sequence (DNA): TGCAGTGCTAGAGGGGGACAGGGAAACTACGAGCAGTACTTC.